This is a list of T cell receptor beta chains from one sample in a study of cytomegalovirus exposure and HLA in healthy donors. Here immunoSEQ multiplex PCR was the method, and the copy in TCRdb shows in-frame clones only, minus some. The table records over 200,000 clones, approximately 81% of them present only once. Sequencing was performed on PBMCs. These receptors all come from a human donor in good health. The CDR3 runs from the conserved cysteine through the conserved F or W. The D gene is left open where the match is weak.

>TRBV5-1|TRBD1
CASSFDGQGLAKNIQYF
>TRBV4-1|TRBD2
CASSQGLAGGQGAPQETQYF
>TRBV7-3|NA
CASSLTDTPGEKLFF
>TRBV1|NA
CTSIFTGKLSSYEQYF
>TRBV5-1|NA
CASSPGQIDSNEQFF
>TRBV7-8|TRBD2
CASSSSSGSYNEQFF
>TRBV10-3|TRBD1
CAISRDREHEQYF
>TRBV10-1|TRBD2
CASSEKTGTSGSSTDTQYF
>TRBV7-9|TRBD1
CASSLEDRAIWETQYF
>TRBV6-1|TRBD1
CASSERGTGKTYEQYF
>TRBV27|NA
CASSLSPMDSVYTEAFF
>TRBV7-2|NA
CASSAGPRLAFAYNEQFF
>TRBV6-5|NA
CASRKIGGHNEQFF
>TRBV27|TRBD2
CASSLTSAPYGQYF
>TRBV4-3|TRBD2
CASSQVIRGRGYEQYF
>TRBV4-1|NA
CASSQEHSGNTIYF
>TRBV19|TRBD1
CASRQGYNQPQHF
>TRBV10-1|TRBD2
CASSKTSGGPYEQYF
>TRBV30|TRBD1
CAWERLGLRTGEGYTF
>TRBV6-5|NA
CASSNSGNQPQHF
>TRBV6-7|NA
CASTTTLVSFYEQYF
>TRBV7-8|TRBD2
CASSSTRSRGAYEQYF
>TRBV19|TRBD1
CASGQGGYGYTF
>TRBV28|TRBD1
CASSFGSGQGREQYF
>TRBV7-2|TRBD2
CASSTSERSYEQYF
>TRBV2|NA
CASRVSSASNSYEQYF
>TRBV11-2|NA
CASSSSGGQETQYF
>TRBV4-1|NA
CASSQEGTSGNTIYF
>TRBV5-1|TRBD1
CASSSRGTEAFF
>TRBV9|NA
CASSVGGDSYNEQFF
>TRBV19|NA
CASRMNPNRDTPYEQYF
>TRBV27|TRBD2
CASSLHHSGRIRYEQYF
>TRBV7-9|NA
CASSPNIATNEKLFF
>TRBV7-2|TRBD2
CASSLRTSGQETQYF
>TRBV4-3|TRBD1
CASSQVSGDRTYNEQFF
>TRBV18|NA
CASSPTLRRGNEKLFF
>TRBV15|TRBD2
CATRSLAGLASTDTQYF
>TRBV6-5|TRBD2
CASSLLAGRRANVLTF
>TRBV7-9|TRBD1
CASSITLQGDEQFF
>TRBV30|NA
CAWSRDFEQYF
>TRBV18|NA
CASSPPGGRSRNEQFF
>TRBV5-4|NA
CASSTMDRSYSGNTIYF
>TRBV27|TRBD1
CASSKRQGSSGNQPQHF
>TRBV30|NA
CAWSVSTDSPLHF
>TRBV15|NA
CATSRDFAGYNNQPQHF
>TRBV6-5|NA
CATSQASGNQPQHF
>TRBV18|NA
CASSGGRNTEAFF
>TRBV7-5|NA
CARSLGSSSYNEQFF
>TRBV21-1|NA
CASSKAATGTGGFSYNEQFF
>TRBV4-2|NA
CASSQTGSGANVLTF
>TRBV6-5|TRBD1
CASGDRDTEAFF
>TRBV2|TRBD2
CASGGLVNTGELFF
>TRBV6-5|NA
CASSSTYNEQFF